The 29 T cell receptor beta chains below all came from one sample that was sequenced in a study of response to subunit inactivated influenza vaccine. TCRdb re-analysed the RT-PCR reads in MiXCR, keeping a single row per CDR3 protein. The sample contains under 950,000 distinct CDR3 sequences, roughly 20% of which appear only once. Sequences were derived from PBMCs from blood, sampled 5 to 6 days after vaccination. The receptors were gathered from a man in his fifties who received an inactivated influenza vaccine.

This clonotype was picked up a small number of times. CDR3 region: CASSSTRSGEQFF. The DNA of the CDR3 is TGTGCCAGCAGCTCAACGCGATCGGGTGAGCAGTTCTTC. This chain uses TRBV11-1 with TRBJ2-1; no reliable D call. V lost 4 bases, J lost 9 bases, and 13 bases lay in between. Looked up from germline, CDR1 is SGHAT and CDR2 is FQDESV (reference sequence). The CDR3 sequence is 13 residues long.

This clonotype was picked up a small number of times. The V call is TRBV29-1, the J call TRBJ2-5, with 8 positions matching TRBD2. Germline assignment: CDR1 SQVTM and CDR2 ANQGSEA. This CDR3 contains 15 residues. V lost 2 bases, J lost 2 bases, and 7 bases stayed unmatched. The CDR3 is CSVEMASGPQETQYF. The CDR3 DNA is TGCAGCGTTGAAATGGCTAGCGGGCCTCAAGAGACCCAGTACTTC.

The table lists this clonotype with a few counts. This chain uses TRBV7-6 with TRBJ2-1; 7 bases map to TRBD2. This CDR3 spans 18 amino acids. V trimming: 2 bases; J trimming: 0 bases; junction bases outside the gene matches: 10. Germline assignment: CDR1 SGHVS and CDR2 FNYEAQ. The CDR3 sequence is CASSLYNIGGSSYNEQFF. The CDR3 nucleotides read TGTGCCAGCAGCTTATATAATATCGGCGGGAGCTCCTACAATGAGCAGTTCTTC.

A few counts support this clonotype. This sequence joins TRBV5-1 and TRBJ2-3; 8 bases are shared with TRBD2. CDR3 length equals 17 residues. V shed 4 bases, J shed 1 base, and the junction held 11 bases outside the gene matches. Germline values: CDR1 SGHRS, CDR2 YFSETQ. For the CDR3, the DNA is TGCGCCAGCAGCCGCCAAGTGGGGCGGGGGGGCACAGATACGCAGTATTTT. Translated, it gives CASSRQVGRGGTDTQYF.

This clonotype was found many times. The chain employs TRBV5-1 and TRBJ2-5, with D maybe TRBD1 (5 bases). The CDR3 totals 15 residues. Trimming cost V 4 bases and J 4 bases, with 17 bases left between them. CDR1 SGHRS and CDR2 YFSETQ come from the germline V gene. This chain's CDR3 is CASSQIKGRGETQYF. CDR3 nucleotides: TGCGCCAGCAGCCAGATAAAGGGGCGAGGAGAGACCCAGTACTTC.

The chain joins TRBV29-1 to TRBJ1-1; no firm D call. Trimming pared 7 bases from V and 6 bases from J, leaving 18 bases between. Germline V gives CDR1 SQVTM, CDR2 ANQGSEA. This CDR3 is built from 13 residues. The CDR3: CSAVAQEYAEAFF. The CDR3 region has the DNA TGCAGCGCGGTGGCCCAAGAATATGCTGAAGCTTTCTTT.

Only a few counts were recorded for this clonotype. V is TRBV7-2 and J is TRBJ2-7; no clear D. Germline V gene lookup returns CDR1 SGHTA and CDR2 FQGNSA. CDR3 length: 14 amino acids. The ends were cut back, 0 bases at V and 2 bases at J, with 8 bases in the middle. CDR3 sequence (DNA): TGTGCCAGCAGCTTAGCCGCAGCTACCTACGAGCAGTACTTC. It is translated as CASSLAAATYEQYF.

This clonotype was counted at least ten times. This chain connects TRBV7-9 to TRBJ2-3; tentatively, D is TRBD1 (6 bases). The germline CDR1 and CDR2 sequences are SEHNR and FQNEAQ (reference sequence). Trimming cost V 5 bases and J 2 bases, with 11 bases left between them. The CDR3 spans 14 residues. In nucleotides, the CDR3 is TGTGCCAGCAGCGCACAGGGACACACAGATACGCAGTATTTT. Amino acids: CASSAQGHTDTQYF.

The table lists this clonotype with a few counts. This sequence joins TRBV15 and TRBJ2-2; TRBD2 is a possible D gene (5 bases). CDR3 size: 14 residues. Germline CDR1 is LNHNV and CDR2 is YYDKDF (reference sequence). V was trimmed by 0 bases and J by 4 bases, leaving 6 bases between them. CDR3 loop: CATSREGATGELFF. CDR3 nucleotide sequence: TGTGCCACCAGCAGAGAGGGAGCCACCGGGGAGCTGTTTTTT.

This clonotype has just a few counts. The J gene is TRBJ2-5, the V gene TRBV20-1, with TRBD2 as a possible D gene (6 bases). The CDR3 has 15 amino acids. Germline V gives CDR1 DFQATT, CDR2 SNEGSKA (reference sequence). Trimming shortened V by 5 bases and J by 4 bases, and 20 bases separated the two germline ends. The DNA for the CDR3 is TGCAGTGCTCGCCCCGGGAAAGCGGGTCGAGAGACCCAGTACTTC. Translating it yields CSARPGKAGRETQYF.

Comment on this clonotype: A junction end diverges from the germline sequence, so it may reflect a read error. The chain carries TRBV7-9 and TRBJ2-7; 9 bases map to TRBD2. The CDR3 has 15 amino acids. Germline V gene lookup returns CDR1 SEHNR and CDR2 FQNEAQ (reference sequence). The CDR3 region has the DNA TGTGCCAGCAGCGTAGCGGGACTAGCTCTCTACGAGCAGTACTTC. Its translation is CASSVAGLALYEQYF. Supplemented by reference TRBV7-9 and TRBJ2-7, the full variable domain reads DTGVSQNPRHKITKRGQNVTFRCDPISEHNRLYWYRQTLGQGPEFLTYFQNEAQLEKSRLLSDRFSAERPKGSFSTLEIQRTEQGDSAMYLCASSVAGLALYEQYFGPGTRLTVT.

This clonotype turned up a few times. The chain recombines TRBV3-1 with TRBJ2-1, with D perhaps being TRBD1 or TRBD2 (5 bases each). Germline V lookup: CDR1 LGHDT, CDR2 YNNKEL (reference sequence). The length of the CDR3 is 15 residues. Trimming cost V 4 bases and J 4 bases, with 14 bases left between them. DNA of the CDR3: TGTGCCAGCAGCCCCCGGCAGGGACGGTACAATGAGCAGTTCTTC. Translation gives CASSPRQGRYNEQFF.

The chain employs TRBV4-3 and TRBJ2-1; D gene ambiguous. Between the trimmed V and J ends, which lost 0 bases and 0 bases, there was a span of 12 bases. The germline CDR1 and CDR2 sequences are LGHNA and YSLEER. The CDR3 contains 17 residues. The CDR3 nucleotides are TGCGCCAGCAGCCAAGATTTGGCAATTAGCTCCTACAATGAGCAGTTCTTC. Translated, it gives CASSQDLAISSYNEQFF.

The chain couples TRBV9 to TRBJ2-3, with TRBD2 matching 12 bases. Per germline, CDR1 SGDLS and CDR2 YYNGEE. The CDR3 totals 16 residues. J gave up 3 bases and V 3 bases, and 5 bases lay outside the gene matches. CDR3: CASSASGTSGTDTQYF. The CDR3 DNA follows: TGTGCCAGCAGCGCTTCCGGGACTAGCGGGACAGATACGCAGTATTTT.

The chain recombines TRBV12-3 or TRBV12-4 with TRBJ2-7, with 11 positions matching TRBD1. The CDR3 extends over 15 amino acids. The trim removed 4 bases at V and 3 bases at J, leaving 5 bases unmatched. The CDR3: CASSWGDRGNYEQYF. CDR3 in DNA: TGTGCCAGCAGTTGGGGGGACAGGGGGAACTACGAGCAGTACTTC.

This clonotype came up many times. J is TRBJ2-7 and V is TRBV29-1; TRBD2 agrees at 7 bases. The CDR3 contains 14 residues. CDR1 and CDR2 (germline): SQVTM, ANQGSEA. V gave up 6 bases and J gave up 2 bases; unmatched junction bases: 10. CDR3 region: CSVGLLAVPYEQYF. As DNA, the CDR3 is TGCAGCGTCGGGCTCCTAGCGGTCCCCTACGAGCAGTACTTC.

The J gene is TRBJ1-2, the V gene TRBV4-1; TRBD1 is a possible D gene (5 bases). CDR3 length: 16 residues. V lost 0 bases and J lost 3, with 14 bases in between. The germline V gene encodes CDR1 MGHRA and CDR2 YSYEKL. CDR3 sequence reads: CASSQDPGGKYYGYTF. The CDR3, as DNA: TGCGCCAGCAGCCAAGATCCGGGGGGGAAGTACTATGGCTACACCTTC.

This sequence joins TRBV29-1 and TRBJ1-1, with D possibly being TRBD1 (5 bases). Per germline, CDR1 SQVTM and CDR2 ANQGSEA. V was cut by 4 bases and J by 5 bases, with 11 bases left in between. The CDR3 loop spans 12 amino acids. The CDR3 bases are TGCAGCGTTGGGGGCGTGAGGACTGAAGCTTTCTTT. Translating it yields CSVGGVRTEAFF.

This clonotype has more than one count but fewer than ten. CDR3 amino acids: CASSPQATGELFF. The CDR3 DNA sequence: TGTGCCAGCAGCCCACAGGCCACCGGGGAGCTGTTTTTT. The chain employs TRBV6-2 or TRBV6-3 and TRBJ2-2, with a tentative D call TRBD1 (5 bases). The CDR3 length is 13 residues. Germline CDR1 reads MNHEY; CDR2 reads SVGEGT. V lost 6 bases and J 4 bases, leaving 9 bases between the germline ends.

This clonotype has just a few counts. The chain combines TRBV7-2 with TRBJ2-7; D is tentatively TRBD1 or TRBD2 (5 bases each). Between the trimmed V and J ends, which lost 5 bases and 4 bases, there was a span of 15 bases. The CDR3 runs to 14 residues. CDR1 is SGHTA, CDR2 FQGNSA, per germline. The CDR3 coding sequence is TGTGCCAGCAGCGAAAGAGGGGCTTATTACGAGCAGTACTTC. It specifies CASSERGAYYEQYF.

There are a few counts of this clonotype. The V call is TRBV4-1, the J call TRBJ1-4; 7 bases line up with TRBD1. The junction had 7 bases not matched to a gene; V was cut back by 3 bases and J by 6 bases. Germline V CDR1 and CDR2: MGHRA, YSYEKL. The CDR3 length is 15 residues. The CDR3 here is CASSHNRGLDEKLFF. CDR3 sequence (DNA): TGCGCCAGCAGCCATAACAGGGGTTTGGATGAAAAACTGTTTTTT.

The chain has TRBV5-1 and TRBJ2-2; 10 bases fit TRBD1. The CDR3 runs 15 residues. The J segment lost 3 bases and the V segment lost 4 bases, leaving 3 bases of the junction unmatched. Germline-derived CDR1 and CDR2 are SGHRS and YFSETQ. CDR3: CASSRQGADTGELFF. DNA of the CDR3: TGCGCCAGCAGCCGACAGGGGGCGGACACCGGGGAGCTGTTTTTT.

This clonotype was seen a few times. The chain employs TRBV20-1 and TRBJ2-1; the match to TRBD2 covers 12 bases. Trimming took 2 bases from V and 6 from J; bases not matched to a gene: 8. Germline V gene data show CDR1 as DFQATT and CDR2 as SNEGSKA (reference sequence). This CDR3 is 16 amino acids long. The CDR3 here is CSARLAGGGGRNEQFF. The CDR3 nucleotides are TGCAGTGCTAGACTAGCGGGAGGGGGTGGTCGCAATGAGCAGTTCTTC.

This rearrangement joins TRBV12-5 to TRBJ2-2; 7 bases are a match to TRBD1. Unmatched junction bases numbered 5, after V lost 0 bases and J lost 4 bases. CDR3 length equals 16 residues. Germline V gene data show CDR1 as LGHNT and CDR2 as FRNRAP. Here the CDR3 reads CASGLVTGVSTGELFF. CDR3 in DNA: TGTGCTAGTGGTTTGGTAACAGGGGTCAGCACCGGGGAGCTGTTTTTT.

This clonotype was seen a few times. The genes are TRBV7-9 and TRBJ1-1; the D gene is possibly TRBD1 (5 bases). With 4 bases removed from V and 0 bases from J, the gap between germline ends came to 12 bases. The length of the CDR3 is 15 residues. Germline CDR1 SEHNR, CDR2 FQNEAQ (reference sequence). CDR3 sequence reads: CASSWGGTLNTEAFF. For the CDR3, the DNA is TGTGCCAGCAGCTGGGGGGGGACGCTGAACACTGAAGCTTTCTTT.

This clonotype was seen repeatedly, ten times or more. This chain connects TRBV20-1 to TRBJ2-7; D not certain. Germline V lookup: CDR1 DFQATT, CDR2 SNEGSKA (reference sequence). V lost 0 bases and J lost 4, with 13 bases in between. The CDR3 is 14 residues long. The CDR3 region has the DNA TGCAGTGCTAGAGATCTCATGGGCCCTTACGAGCAGTACTTC. It yields the protein CSARDLMGPYEQYF.

The chain couples TRBV6-2 or TRBV6-3 to TRBJ2-5; 8 bases are shared with TRBD2. The CDR3 runs 15 residues. Per the germline V gene, CDR1 is MNHEY and CDR2 is SVGEGT. V trimming: 7 bases; J trimming: 5 bases; junction bases outside the gene matches: 12. CDR3 in DNA: TGTGCCAGCAAAGCGGACAGCGGGGGATGGGAGACCCAGTACTTC. It specifies CASKADSGGWETQYF.

CDR3 loop: CASSRLGIETQYF. CDR3 sequence (DNA): TGTGCCAGCAGCCGCTTGGGGATTGAGACCCAGTACTTC. V is TRBV5-5 and J is TRBJ2-5; no firm D call. Trimming removed 4 bases from V and 5 bases from J, with 12 bases in between. Germline V CDR1 and CDR2: SGHKS, YYEKEE (reference sequence). The CDR3 runs 13 residues.

This clonotype was seen a handful of times. This chain links TRBV15 with TRBJ2-5; 11 bases line up with TRBD2. Per the germline V gene, CDR1 is LNHNV and CDR2 is YYDKDF (reference sequence). The CDR3 is 16 residues long. With 0 bases clipped from V and 4 bases from J, the junction kept 4 bases outside the gene matches. The CDR3 spells CATSREPGLAGETQYF. The CDR3 bases are TGTGCCACCAGCAGAGAACCTGGACTAGCGGGAGAGACCCAGTACTTC.